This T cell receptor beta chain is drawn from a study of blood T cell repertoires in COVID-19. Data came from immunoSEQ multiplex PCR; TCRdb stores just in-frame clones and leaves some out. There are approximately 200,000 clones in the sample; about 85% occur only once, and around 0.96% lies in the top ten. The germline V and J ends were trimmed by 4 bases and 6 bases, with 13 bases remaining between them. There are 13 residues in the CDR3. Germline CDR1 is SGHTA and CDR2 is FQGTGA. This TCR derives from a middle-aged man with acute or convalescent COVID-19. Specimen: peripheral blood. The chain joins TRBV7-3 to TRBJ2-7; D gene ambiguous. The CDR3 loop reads CASSSFHLGEQYF. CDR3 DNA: TGTGCCAGCAGCTCATTTCACCTCGGCGAGCAGTACTTC.